The 2 T cell receptor beta chains listed next were all sequenced from one sample in a study of shared clonotypes between healthy human individuals. The assay was immunoSEQ multiplex PCR, and TCRdb's table has in-frame clones only and misses some. The sample comprises 2,500,000 or so clones, around 90% of which are singletons, and 0.37% rests with the top ten. Sequencing was performed on naive CD4+ T cells from PBMCs. The subset is: CD45RA+ positively selected. These receptor sequences come from a man aged 18 to 30 in good health. Some clones in this sample may be carry-over from other donors' samples.

The V gene is TRBV28, the J gene TRBJ1-2, with D possibly matching TRBD1 (6 bases). The V gene's germline CDR1 is MDHEN and CDR2 SYDVKM. The CDR3 totals 16 residues. V was pared by 5 bases and J by 4 bases, with 20 bases between. The CDR3 sequence: CASSTTRGPPLYGYTF. CDR3 sequence (DNA): TGTGCCAGCAGTACAACCAGGGGACCCCCCCTCTATGGCTACACCTTC.

This clone was seen once. This rearrangement joins TRBV7-2 to TRBJ1-1, with TRBD1 matching 9 bases. Germline trimming cut 3 bases from V and 6 bases from J; bases unmatched to any gene: 8. The germline CDR1 and CDR2 sequences are SGHTA and FQGNSA. The CDR3 loop spans 15 amino acids. CDR3 nucleotides: TGTGCCAGCAGCTTCCCCCCCTACAGGGGGCCTGAAGCTTTCTTT. Its protein is CASSFPPYRGPEAFF.